The 15 T cell receptor beta chains in this list originate from one sample, sequenced in a study of blood T cell repertoires in COVID-19. Method: immunoSEQ multiplex PCR; TCRdb's copy keeps in-frame clones and lacks some. This sample has about 89,000 clones; more than 65% occur once, and the top ten carry approximately 6%. Input material: peripheral blood. The receptors stem from a man aged 70 or older with COVID-19, enrolled during active disease.

The rearrangement links TRBV7-9 to TRBJ2-7, with D tentatively TRBD1 (6 bases). This CDR3 comprises 14 residues. Germline CDR1 SEHNR, CDR2 FQNEAQ (reference sequence). The V end lost 5 bases, the J end lost 2 bases, and 13 bases lay between the germline ends. CDR3 nucleotides: TGTGCCAGCAGCCCTGGGAACAGGGCCTACGAGCAGTACTTC. Its translation is CASSPGNRAYEQYF.

This clone was counted a few times. The gene calls are TRBV28 and TRBJ2-5, with 13 bases fitting TRBD2. J was trimmed by 5 bases and V by 6 bases; bases with no gene match: 6. Germline assignment: CDR1 MDHEN and CDR2 SYDVKM. The CDR3 consists of 15 residues. The CDR3, as DNA: TGTGCCAGCAGCATACTAGCGGGAGGGAGGGAGACCCAGTACTTC. Amino acids: CASSILAGGRETQYF.

CDR3 DNA sequence: TGCGCCAGCAGAGGACAGCTTGAGGTTAAGGGCTACACCTTC. This encodes CASRGQLEVKGYTF. The chain carries TRBV5-1 and TRBJ1-2; D might be TRBD1 (6 bases). The V and J ends lost 5 bases and 8 bases respectively, with 19 bases between them. Germline CDR1 reads SGHRS; CDR2 reads YFSETQ. The CDR3 loop spans 14 amino acids.

This clone was seen only once. This rearrangement joins TRBV7-7 to TRBJ2-1, with 10 bases that match TRBD1. The CDR3 length is 11 residues. Germline V CDR1 and CDR2: SSHAT, FNYEAQ (reference sequence). In DNA form, the CDR3 reads TGTGCTGTGGGACAGGGGTATGAGCAGTTCTTC. It codes for CAVGQGYEQFF.

The V and J genes are TRBV20-1 and TRBJ1-2; possible D gene TRBD1, 6 bases. This CDR3 region has 11 residues. Germline V gene lookup returns CDR1 DFQATT and CDR2 SNEGSKA (reference sequence). With 8 bases removed from V and 3 bases from J, the gap between germline ends came to 10 bases. Written as DNA, the CDR3 is TGCAGTACAGGGTTTGACTATGGCTACACCTTC. It specifies CSTGFDYGYTF.

The chain has TRBV7-9 and TRBJ1-2, with a weak D call TRBD1 (6 bases). Trimming took 8 bases from V and 0 from J, leaving 10 bases between them. This CDR3 is 13 amino acids long. Germline assignment: CDR1 SEHNR and CDR2 FQNEAQ (reference sequence). CDR3 nucleotides: TGTGCCAGCGCGACAGGACCTAACTATGGCTACACCTTC. This translates into CASATGPNYGYTF. The complete variable domain, with remaining parts taken from reference TRBV7-9 and TRBJ1-2, reads DTGVSQNPRHKITKRGQNVTFRCDPISEHNRLYWYRQTLGQGPEFLTYFQNEAQLEKSRLLSDRFSAERPKGSFSTLEIQRTEQGDSAMYLCASATGPNYGYTFGSGTRLTVV.

The CDR3 sequence is CASSRTSGFGEQYF. The CDR3 DNA sequence: TGTGCCAGCAGCCGGACTAGCGGATTTGGAGAGCAGTACTTC. This chain connects TRBV7-9 to TRBJ2-7, with 10 bases matching TRBD2. V shed 5 bases and J 7 bases; nucleotides not matched to a gene: 8. The CDR3 extends over 14 amino acids. Germline CDR1 SEHNR, CDR2 FQNEAQ (reference sequence). Supplemented by reference TRBV7-9 and TRBJ2-7, the full variable domain reads DTGVSQNPRHKITKRGQNVTFRCDPISEHNRLYWYRQTLGQGPEFLTYFQNEAQLEKSRLLSDRFSAERPKGSFSTLEIQRTEQGDSAMYLCASSRTSGFGEQYFGPGTRLTVT.

V and J are TRBV3-1 (or the pseudogene TRBV3-2) and TRBJ1-2; TRBD1 aligns across 7 bases. V lost 4 bases and J lost 2; bases outside the gene matches: 1. Germline values: CDR1 LGHDT, CDR2 YNNKEL (reference sequence). The CDR3 consists of 13 residues. The chain's CDR3 is CASSPTGNYGYTF. CDR3 nucleotide sequence: TGTGCCAGCAGCCCGACAGGGAACTATGGCTACACCTTC.

The V and J genes are TRBV28 and TRBJ1-2, with TRBD1 as a possible D gene (6 bases). V was trimmed by 6 bases and J by 3 bases, leaving 14 bases between them. CDR1 and CDR2 from the germline V gene are MDHEN and SYDVKM. The CDR3 covers 14 residues. The CDR3 DNA sequence: TGTGCCAGCAGCTCTGGACAGTCTGACTATGGCTACACCTTC. It encodes CASSSGQSDYGYTF.

About this clone: A read error may produce the germline difference seen at one junction end. The chain carries TRBV4-1 and TRBJ1-2; a weak D match, TRBD1 (5 bases). CDR1 MGHRA and CDR2 YSYEKL come from the germline V gene. This CDR3 is 16 amino acids long. CDR3 residues: CASSQRFSGERYRYTF. CDR3 DNA sequence: TGCGCCAGCAGCCAACGGTTTTCGGGGGAACGCTATCGCTACACCTTC.

A few counts support this clone. This rearrangement joins TRBV4-2 to TRBJ1-1, with D tentatively TRBD1 (6 bases). This CDR3 is built from 14 residues. Per the germline V gene, CDR1 is LGHNA and CDR2 is YNFKEQ. The V gene lost 2 bases and the J gene lost 7 bases, with 14 bases spanning the gap. CDR3 sequence (DNA): TGTGCCAGCAGCCAAACCCTGGGGGCGATTGAAGCTTTCTTT. This translates into CASSQTLGAIEAFF.

The CDR3 sequence: CASSLSVMNTEAFF. CDR3 sequence (DNA): TGTGCCAGCAGCCTGTCCGTAATGAACACTGAAGCTTTCTTT. V and J are TRBV3-1 (or the pseudogene TRBV3-2) and TRBJ1-1, with no clear D. The CDR3 has 14 amino acids. From germline, CDR1 is LGHDT and CDR2 YNNKEL (reference sequence). The ends were cut back, 4 bases at V and 0 bases at J, with 9 bases in the middle.

The chain employs TRBV30 and TRBJ1-2; D possibly corresponds to TRBD1 (6 bases). Germline values: CDR1 GTSNPN, CDR2 SVGIG (reference sequence). Between the trimmed V and J ends, which lost 2 bases and 5 bases, there was a span of 12 bases. This CDR3 region has 13 residues. CDR3 sequence reads: CAWSPRQVYGYTF. In nucleotides, the CDR3 is TGTGCCTGGAGTCCTAGACAGGTTTATGGCTACACCTTC.

The chain is built from TRBV11-2 and TRBJ2-5; 7 bases map to TRBD1. V shed 5 bases, J shed 3 bases, and the junction held 15 bases outside the gene matches. CDR3 size: 17 residues. The germline V gene encodes CDR1 SGHAT and CDR2 FQNNGV. CDR3 nucleotide sequence: TGTGCCAGCAGCGGAATCACAGGGGCCCCTTGGAAAGAGACCCAGTACTTC. Its translation is CASSGITGAPWKETQYF.

The chain combines TRBV19 with TRBJ1-5; 8 nucleotides line up with TRBD1. Trimming cost V 0 bases and J 3 bases; bases outside gene matches: 10. Germline V gene data show CDR1 as LNHDA and CDR2 as SQIVND (reference sequence). CDR3 length equals 18 residues. DNA for the CDR3: TGTGCCAGTAGTATAGATCTATACGGCAGGGGGCTCAATCAGCCCCAGCATTTT. Translation: CASSIDLYGRGLNQPQHF.